This section outlines one TCR beta chain sequence together with its context. These data belong to a study of radiotherapy plus CTLA-4 blockade in lung cancer. Produced via immunoSEQ multiplex PCR; TCRdb's table is partial and in-frame only. The sample comprises about 47,000 clones, around 76% of which are singletons, and approximately 8.3% rests with the top ten. CDR3 size: 16 residues. Unmatched junction bases numbered 10, after V lost 4 bases and J lost 5 bases. Germline V gene data show CDR1 as SGHRS and CDR2 as YFSETQ. The material sequenced was peripheral blood, taken from a patient treated with radiotherapy plus ipilimumab. V gene TRBV5-1 combines with J gene TRBJ2-5; TRBD1 agrees at 11 bases. The receptor was isolated from a human donor with non-small cell lung cancer who had stable disease on radiotherapy plus ipilimumab. CDR3 residues: CASSAGQGARLETQYF. The CDR3 DNA reads as TGCGCCAGCAGCGCTGGACAGGGGGCAAGGTTGGAGACCCAGTACTTC.